This record covers a single TCR beta chain. Germline V gives CDR1 KGHSH, CDR2 LQKENI. This CDR3 has 15 amino acids. V dropped 3 bases and J dropped 5; count of bases not matched to a gene: 4. The data stem from a study of T cell changes during pregnancy in multiple sclerosis. The table came from immunoSEQ multiplex PCR; TCRdb's copy has only in-frame clones and leaves some out. The sample has about 86,000 clones, 75% to 95% seen once. The sample consisted of peripheral blood, taken in the first trimester of pregnancy. This chain uses TRBV18 with TRBJ2-1, with 10 bases that match TRBD2. The sequence came from a female donor in good health, enrolled as a control in a pregnancy study. This CDR3 reads CASSPGLAVNNEQFF. The CDR3 DNA reads as TGTGCCAGCTCACCTGGACTAGCGGTCAACAATGAGCAGTTCTTC. Variable domain in full (rest from reference TRBV18 and TRBJ2-1): NAGVMQNPRHLVRRRGQEARLRCSPMKGHSHVYWYRQLPEEGLKFMVYLQKENIIDESGMPKERFSAEFPKEGPSILRIQQVVRGDSAAYFCASSPGLAVNNEQFFGPGTRLTVL.